Following are 22 T cell receptor beta chains from one sample sequenced in a study of blood T cell repertoires in COVID-19. Only in-frame clones appear in the TCRdb table, and some are missing; sequencing was by immunoSEQ multiplex PCR. The data hold approximately 77,000 clones, with around 85% observed a single time. The sample consisted of peripheral blood. The origin of the receptors is a man aged 50-59 years with COVID-19, enrolled during active disease.

The chain has TRBV24-1 and TRBJ2-5; 9 nucleotides agree with TRBD1. Germline V gives CDR1 KGHDR, CDR2 SFDVKD. Trimming removed 3 bases from V and 5 bases from J; junction bases left unmatched: 9. This CDR3 has 16 amino acids. The CDR3 loop reads CATSDNRDRVRETQYF. For the CDR3, the DNA is TGTGCCACCAGTGATAACCGGGACAGGGTTCGTGAGACCCAGTACTTC.

V gene TRBV6-2 or TRBV6-3 combines with J gene TRBJ1-4, with 7 bases lining up with TRBD1. CDR3 size: 15 residues. The junction had 7 bases not matched to a gene; V was cut back by 6 bases and J by 3 bases. From germline, CDR1 is MNHEY and CDR2 SVGEGT. CDR3 in DNA: TGTGCCAGCAGCTCCCGGGACAGCCCTAATGAAAAACTGTTTTTT. It encodes CASSSRDSPNEKLFF.

This clone came up a few times. The rearrangement uses TRBV5-1 and TRBJ2-2; 7 nucleotides agree with TRBD2. The germline V gene encodes CDR1 SGHRS and CDR2 YFSETQ. CDR3 length: 15 amino acids. Germline trimming cut 5 bases from V and 5 bases from J; bases unmatched to any gene: 9. The CDR3 bases are TGCGCCAGCAGAGGACTAGTTGGGAGGACCGGGGAGCTGTTTTTT. Amino acid sequence: CASRGLVGRTGELFF.

This clone was seen only a few times. This rearrangement joins TRBV6-5 to TRBJ2-7; 10 bases fit TRBD2. This CDR3 contains 14 residues. J gave up 1 base and V 7 bases, and 4 bases lay outside the gene matches. Germline V lookup: CDR1 MNHEY, CDR2 SVGAGI. In nucleotides, the CDR3 is TGTGCCAGCAAGCCGGGACTAGCGTCCTACGAGCAGTACTTC. This codes for CASKPGLASYEQYF.

This sequence joins TRBV20-1 and TRBJ2-7; D is ambiguous. Germline-derived CDR1 and CDR2 are DFQATT and SNEGSKA (reference sequence). The V and J ends lost 3 bases and 6 bases respectively, with 18 bases between them. The CDR3 has 14 amino acids. The chain's CDR3 is CSASSVASPGEQYF. The DNA for the CDR3 is TGCAGTGCTAGTTCCGTCGCATCACCGGGCGAGCAGTACTTC.

This clone was recorded only once. The rearrangement joins TRBV13 to TRBJ2-1; D may be TRBD2 (6 bases). V lost 3 bases and J lost 8, with 17 bases in between. This CDR3 comprises 15 residues. From germline, CDR1 is PRHDT and CDR2 FYEKMQ (reference sequence). As DNA, the CDR3 is TGTGCCAGCAGCTTTATCGGGAGTCGGTTCGATGAGCAGTTCTTC. As protein: CASSFIGSRFDEQFF.

The chain links TRBV4-2 to TRBJ2-3, with 7 nucleotides matching TRBD1. This CDR3 contains 16 residues. V was pared by 4 bases and J by 2 bases, with 9 bases of the junction left unmatched. In germline, CDR1 is LGHNA, CDR2 YNFKEQ. The CDR3 here is CASSPQDRSSTDTQYF. The DNA for the CDR3 is TGTGCCAGCAGCCCCCAGGACAGGAGTTCCACAGATACGCAGTATTTT.

The chain joins TRBV28 to TRBJ2-7; TRBD1 matches 7 bases. The CDR3 extends over 15 amino acids. Germline-derived CDR1 and CDR2 are MDHEN and SYDVKM. After removal of 5 bases from V and 2 bases from J, the junction contained 9 bases not matched to a gene. CDR3 sequence (DNA): TGTGCCAGCAGTCCCACAGGGGCTCCCCCCTACGAGCAGTACTTC. Its protein is CASSPTGAPPYEQYF.

This chain links TRBV7-9 with TRBJ1-5; D may be TRBD1 (5 bases). Germline V gene lookup returns CDR1 SEHNR and CDR2 FQNEAQ (reference sequence). There are 14 residues in the CDR3. V dropped 6 bases and J dropped 2 bases, with 11 bases sitting between them. The CDR3 loop is CASSSQGRNQPQHF. CDR3 DNA: TGTGCCAGCAGTTCCCAGGGTCGCAATCAGCCCCAGCATTTT.

DNA for the CDR3: TGTGCCAGCAGTTTTGGAGATGAGCAGTTCTTC. The encoded protein is CASSFGDEQFF. This sequence joins TRBV25-1 and TRBJ2-1; D call uncertain. Germline V gene sequence: CDR1 MGHDK, CDR2 SYGVNS. The CDR3 spans 11 residues. Trimming pared 5 bases from V and 8 bases from J, leaving 7 bases between.

This chain uses TRBV7-9 with TRBJ1-5, with D maybe TRBD1 (5 bases). The CDR3 is 12 residues long. Trimming removed 1 base from V and 7 bases from J, with 5 bases in between. The germline V gene encodes CDR1 SEHNR and CDR2 FQNEAQ (reference sequence). CDR3 protein: CASSLEGQPQHF. Written as DNA, the CDR3 is TGTGCCAGCAGCTTAGAGGGGCAGCCCCAGCATTTT.

The genes are TRBV19 and TRBJ2-2, with D possibly TRBD1 on 6 matching bases. Between the trimmed V and J ends, which lost 8 bases and 4 bases, there was a span of 17 bases. Germline V gene sequence: CDR1 LNHDA, CDR2 SQIVND (reference sequence). The CDR3 spans 15 residues. CDR3 sequence reads: CASGRGRGGTGELFF. The CDR3 coding sequence is TGTGCCAGTGGAAGGGGCAGAGGGGGCACCGGGGAGCTGTTTTTT.

This clone showed up just a few times. CDR3 in amino acids: CASSSNPGTSGRGYEQYF. CDR3 DNA sequence: TGTGCCAGCAGTTCTAATCCAGGGACTAGCGGGAGAGGGTACGAGCAGTACTTC. V and J are TRBV28 and TRBJ2-7, with 14 bases fitting TRBD2. Germline V lookup: CDR1 MDHEN, CDR2 SYDVKM. J was trimmed by 4 bases and V by 4 bases; bases with no gene match: 12. This CDR3 has 18 residues.

J is TRBJ2-2 and V is TRBV7-3; D ambiguous. Between the trimmed V and J ends, which lost 2 bases and 4 bases, there was a span of 5 bases. Per germline, CDR1 SGHTA and CDR2 FQGTGA. The length of the CDR3 is 13 residues. CDR3 sequence reads: CASSLFVTGELFF. The CDR3 bases are TGTGCCAGCAGCTTATTCGTCACCGGGGAGCTGTTTTTT.

The V call is TRBV28, the J call TRBJ1-1, with TRBD1 as a possible D gene (5 bases). Germline loops: CDR1 MDHEN, CDR2 SYDVKM. V lost 7 bases and J 4 bases, leaving 19 bases between the germline ends. This CDR3 spans 15 amino acids. CDR3 in amino acids: CASTPGGARGTEAFF. The CDR3 DNA reads as TGTGCCAGCACCCCAGGAGGGGCACGGGGCACTGAAGCTTTCTTT.

The chain carries TRBV4-2 and TRBJ2-1, with 11 positions matching TRBD2. This CDR3 region has 16 residues. Germline loops: CDR1 LGHNA, CDR2 YNFKEQ. V was clipped by 2 bases and J by 9 bases; unmatched bases: 9. The CDR3 here is CASSQQTSGSWIEQFF. The CDR3 nucleotides are TGTGCCAGCAGCCAACAAACTAGCGGGAGCTGGATTGAGCAGTTCTTC.

V is TRBV4-1 and J is TRBJ1-5; 10 bases map to TRBD1. V lost 0 bases and J lost 4; bases outside the gene matches: 9. Germline V gene lookup returns CDR1 MGHRA and CDR2 YSYEKL. The CDR3 is 18 amino acids. The CDR3: CASSQDPRQGARNQPQHF. CDR3 coding DNA: TGCGCCAGCAGCCAAGACCCTAGACAGGGGGCGCGAAATCAGCCCCAGCATTTT.

This clone was recorded a few times. The rearrangement links TRBV27 to TRBJ1-1; TRBD1 matches 8 bases. This CDR3 is 15 amino acids long. Germline CDR1 reads MNHEY; CDR2 reads SMNVEV (reference sequence). With 6 bases clipped from V and 1 base from J, the junction kept 7 bases outside the gene matches. CDR3 sequence reads: CASRSYTGGNTEAFF. In DNA form, the CDR3 reads TGTGCCAGCAGATCCTATACAGGGGGGAACACTGAAGCTTTCTTT.

The chain carries TRBV2 and TRBJ2-2, with 7 bases matching TRBD2. Germline lookup yields CDR1 SNHLY and CDR2 FYNNEI. The CDR3 has 16 amino acids. The trim removed 6 bases at V and 1 base at J, leaving 8 bases unmatched. The CDR3 DNA reads as TGTGCCAGCAGACCGGGGGTAGCGGGGAACACCGGGGAGCTGTTTTTT. As protein: CASRPGVAGNTGELFF. The full variable domain, completed using reference TRBV2 and TRBJ2-2, is EPEVTQTPSHQVTQMGQEVILRCVPISNHLYFYWYRQILGQKVEFLVSFYNNEISEKSEIFDDQFSVERPDGSNFTLKIRSTKLEDSAMYFCASRPGVAGNTGELFFGEGSRLTVL.

V is TRBV11-2 and J is TRBJ2-4, with 10 bases fitting TRBD1. This CDR3 contains 16 residues. V was clipped by 2 bases and J by 5 bases; unmatched bases: 6. CDR1 is SGHAT, CDR2 FQNNGV, per germline. CDR3 bases: TGTGCCAGCAGCTTAACCGGGACAGGGGTTGAAAACATTCAGTACTTC. Protein sequence: CASSLTGTGVENIQYF.

The chain is built from TRBV2 and TRBJ2-2; TRBD1 matches 8 bases. The CDR3 has 15 residues. CDR1 is SNHLY and CDR2 is FYNNEI in the germline V gene. Germline trimming cut 5 bases from V and 5 bases from J; bases unmatched to any gene: 7. CDR3 sequence: CASSRDRPGTGELFF. The CDR3 nucleotides are TGTGCCAGCAGTAGGGACAGGCCCGGGACCGGGGAGCTGTTTTTT.

This rearrangement joins TRBV4-2 to TRBJ2-3; 12 bases are a match to TRBD2. The V gene's germline CDR1 is LGHNA and CDR2 YNFKEQ. This CDR3 is built from 21 residues. V gave up 0 bases and J gave up 0 bases; unmatched junction bases: 13. The CDR3 spells CASSQDPSRTSGISSTDTQYF. The DNA for the CDR3 is TGTGCCAGCAGCCAAGATCCTTCGAGGACTAGCGGGATTTCTAGCACAGATACGCAGTATTTT.